This TCR beta chain originates from a study of siplizumab effects on memory and regulatory T cells. Germline CDR1 SGHRS, CDR2 YFSETQ. The CDR3 loop spans 13 amino acids. Trimming left V 4 bases short and J 2 bases short, with 10 bases between. The protocol was immunoSEQ multiplex PCR, while the TCRdb copy is restricted to in-frame clones and leaves out a portion. The sample lists tens of thousands of clones; roughly 94% were seen once. The V call is TRBV5-1, the J call TRBJ2-7; no clear D. The sequence derives from a human donor in good health. Sequencing was done on a sample of non-Treg CD4+ T cells sorted from blood. The CDR3: CASSRGGTYEQYF. DNA of the CDR3: TGCGCCAGCAGCCGAGGCGGAACCTACGAGCAGTACTTC.